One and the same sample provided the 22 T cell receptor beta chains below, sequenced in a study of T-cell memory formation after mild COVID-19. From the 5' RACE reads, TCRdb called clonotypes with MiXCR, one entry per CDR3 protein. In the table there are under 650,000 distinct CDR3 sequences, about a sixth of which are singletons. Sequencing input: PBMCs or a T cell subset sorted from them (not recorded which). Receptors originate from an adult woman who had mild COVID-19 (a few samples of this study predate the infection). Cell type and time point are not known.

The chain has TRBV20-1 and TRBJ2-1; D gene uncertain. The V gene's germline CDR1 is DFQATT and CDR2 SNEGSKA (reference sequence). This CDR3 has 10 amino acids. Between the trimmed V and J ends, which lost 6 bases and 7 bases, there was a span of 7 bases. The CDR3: CSASLNEQFF. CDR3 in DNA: TGCAGTGCGAGTCTAAATGAGCAGTTCTTC.

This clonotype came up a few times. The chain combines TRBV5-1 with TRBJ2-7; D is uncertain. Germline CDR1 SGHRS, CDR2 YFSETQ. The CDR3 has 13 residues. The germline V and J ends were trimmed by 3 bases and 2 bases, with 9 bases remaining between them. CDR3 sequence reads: CASSSTNAYEQYF. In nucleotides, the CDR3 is TGCGCCAGCAGCTCTACCAACGCCTACGAGCAGTACTTC.

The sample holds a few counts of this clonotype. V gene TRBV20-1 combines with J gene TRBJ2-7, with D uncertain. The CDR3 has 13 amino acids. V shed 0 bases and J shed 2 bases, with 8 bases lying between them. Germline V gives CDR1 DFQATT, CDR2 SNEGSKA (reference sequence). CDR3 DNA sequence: TGCAGTGCTAGAGATTCCAGGACCTACGAGCAGTACTTC. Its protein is CSARDSRTYEQYF.

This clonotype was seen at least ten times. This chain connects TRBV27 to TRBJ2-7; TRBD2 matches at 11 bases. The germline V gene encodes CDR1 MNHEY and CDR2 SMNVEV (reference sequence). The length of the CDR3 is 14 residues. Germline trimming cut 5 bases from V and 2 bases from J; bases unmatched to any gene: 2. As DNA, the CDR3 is TGTGCCAGCAGTCGACTAGCGGGGCCCTACGAGCAGTACTTC. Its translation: CASSRLAGPYEQYF.

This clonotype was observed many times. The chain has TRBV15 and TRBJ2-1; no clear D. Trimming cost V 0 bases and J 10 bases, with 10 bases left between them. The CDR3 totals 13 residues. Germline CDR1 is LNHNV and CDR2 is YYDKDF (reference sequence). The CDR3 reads CATSRDVYFEQFF. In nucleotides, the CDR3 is TGTGCCACCAGCAGAGATGTTTATTTCGAGCAGTTCTTC.

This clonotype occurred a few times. Written as DNA, the CDR3 is TGTGCCAGCAGCACGGGACTAGCGGGAGAAGATGAGCAGTTCTTC. It yields the protein CASSTGLAGEDEQFF. V and J are TRBV5-5 and TRBJ2-1, with TRBD2 identical over 14 bases. This CDR3 has 15 amino acids. CDR1 SGHKS and CDR2 YYEKEE come from the germline V gene (reference sequence). V lost 4 bases, J lost 8 bases, and 5 bases stayed unmatched.

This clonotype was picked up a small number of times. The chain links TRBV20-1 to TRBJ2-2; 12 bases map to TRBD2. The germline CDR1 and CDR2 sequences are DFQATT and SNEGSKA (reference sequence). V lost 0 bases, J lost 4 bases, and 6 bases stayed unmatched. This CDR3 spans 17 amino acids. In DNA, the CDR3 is TGCAGTGCTAGAGATGGGGGGACTAGCGGGCCCACCGGGGAGCTGTTTTTT. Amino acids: CSARDGGTSGPTGELFF.

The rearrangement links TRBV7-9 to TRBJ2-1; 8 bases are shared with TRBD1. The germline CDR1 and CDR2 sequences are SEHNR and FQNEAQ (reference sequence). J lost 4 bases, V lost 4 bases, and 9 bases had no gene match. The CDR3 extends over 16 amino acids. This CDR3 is CASSYPPRQGYNEQFF. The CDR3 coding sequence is TGTGCCAGCAGCTACCCTCCTCGACAGGGGTACAATGAGCAGTTCTTC.

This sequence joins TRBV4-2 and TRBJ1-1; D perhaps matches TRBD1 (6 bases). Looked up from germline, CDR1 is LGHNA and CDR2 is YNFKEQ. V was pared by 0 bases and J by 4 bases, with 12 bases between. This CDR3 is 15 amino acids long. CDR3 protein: CASSQEYRGRTEAFF. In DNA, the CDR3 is TGTGCCAGCAGCCAAGAATACCGGGGGCGCACTGAAGCTTTCTTT.

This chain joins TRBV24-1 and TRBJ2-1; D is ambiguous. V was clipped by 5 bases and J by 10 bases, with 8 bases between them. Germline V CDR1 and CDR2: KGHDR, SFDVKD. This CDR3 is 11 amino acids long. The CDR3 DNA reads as TGTGCCACCAGTGCCCAGGTGGAGCAGTTCTTC. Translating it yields CATSAQVEQFF.

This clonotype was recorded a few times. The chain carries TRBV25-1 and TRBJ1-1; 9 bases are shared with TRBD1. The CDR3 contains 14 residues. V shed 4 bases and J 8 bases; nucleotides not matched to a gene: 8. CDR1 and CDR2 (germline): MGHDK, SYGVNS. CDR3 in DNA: TGTGCCAGCAGTGCCCTGGGGACAGGGAAAGAAGCTTTCTTT. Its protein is CASSALGTGKEAFF.

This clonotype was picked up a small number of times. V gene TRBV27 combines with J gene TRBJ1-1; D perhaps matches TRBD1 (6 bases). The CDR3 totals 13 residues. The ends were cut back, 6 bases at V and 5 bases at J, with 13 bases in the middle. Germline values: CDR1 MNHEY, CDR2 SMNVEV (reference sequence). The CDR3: CASSRGPGTEAFF. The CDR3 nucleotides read TGTGCCAGCAGCCGGGGGCCGGGGACTGAAGCTTTCTTT.

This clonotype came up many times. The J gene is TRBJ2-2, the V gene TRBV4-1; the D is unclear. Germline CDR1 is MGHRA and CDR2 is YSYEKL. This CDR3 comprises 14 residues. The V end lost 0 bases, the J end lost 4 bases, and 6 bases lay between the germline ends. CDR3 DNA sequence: TGCGCCAGCAGCCAAGATTTCAGCACCGGGGAGCTGTTTTTT. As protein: CASSQDFSTGELFF.

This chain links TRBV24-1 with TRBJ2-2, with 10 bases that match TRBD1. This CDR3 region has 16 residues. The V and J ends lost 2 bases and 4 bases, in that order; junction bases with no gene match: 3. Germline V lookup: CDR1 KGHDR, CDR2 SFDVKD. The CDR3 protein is CATSDWWTGGTGELFF. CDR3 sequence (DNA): TGTGCCACCAGTGATTGGTGGACAGGGGGCACCGGGGAGCTGTTTTTT.

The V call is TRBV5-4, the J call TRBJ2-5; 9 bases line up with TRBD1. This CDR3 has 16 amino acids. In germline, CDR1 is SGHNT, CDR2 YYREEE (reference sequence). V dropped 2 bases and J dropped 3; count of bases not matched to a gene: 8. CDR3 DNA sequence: TGTGCCAGCAGCTTTTACAGGGGGCGCGAAAAAGAGACCCAGTACTTC. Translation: CASSFYRGREKETQYF. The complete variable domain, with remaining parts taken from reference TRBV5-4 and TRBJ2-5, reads ETGVTQSPTHLIKTRGQQVTLRCSSQSGHNTVSWYQQALGQGPQFIFQYYREEENGRGNFPPRFSGLQFPNYSSELNVNALELDDSALYLCASSFYRGREKETQYFGPGTRLLVL.

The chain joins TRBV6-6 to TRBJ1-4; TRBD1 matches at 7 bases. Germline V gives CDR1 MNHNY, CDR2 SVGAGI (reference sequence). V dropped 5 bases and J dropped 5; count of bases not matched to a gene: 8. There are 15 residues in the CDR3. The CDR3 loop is CASSGADRPNEKLFF. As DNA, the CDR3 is TGTGCCAGCAGTGGCGCGGACAGGCCCAATGAAAAACTGTTTTTT.

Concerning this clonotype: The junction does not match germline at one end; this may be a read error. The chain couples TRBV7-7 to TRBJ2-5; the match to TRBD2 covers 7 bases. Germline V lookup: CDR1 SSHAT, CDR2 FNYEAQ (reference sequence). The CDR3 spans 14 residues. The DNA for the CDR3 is TGTGCTAGCAGCTTAGCCGACCCGGGGGGGACCCAGTACTTC. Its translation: CASSLADPGGTQYF.

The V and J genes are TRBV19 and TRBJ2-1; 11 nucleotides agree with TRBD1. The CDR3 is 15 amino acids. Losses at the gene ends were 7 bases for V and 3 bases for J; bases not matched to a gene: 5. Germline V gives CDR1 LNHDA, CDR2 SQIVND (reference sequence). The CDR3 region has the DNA TGTGCCAGTACCCCGGACAGGGGGCACTACAATGAGCAGTTCTTC. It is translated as CASTPDRGHYNEQFF.

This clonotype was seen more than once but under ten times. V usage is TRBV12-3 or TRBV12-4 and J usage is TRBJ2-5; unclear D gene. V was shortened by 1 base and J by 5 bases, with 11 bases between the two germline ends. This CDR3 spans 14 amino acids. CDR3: CASSLVLGRETQYF. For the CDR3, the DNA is TGTGCCAGCAGTTTAGTTCTAGGCCGGGAGACCCAGTACTTC.

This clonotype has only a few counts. The CDR3, as DNA: TGTGCCAGCAGCTCGGGGGTGCTCGCACAAGAGACCCAGTACTTC. It translates to CASSSGVLAQETQYF. The gene calls are TRBV5-5 and TRBJ2-5, with a possible D match to TRBD2 (6 bases). This CDR3 spans 15 amino acids. Germline assignment: CDR1 SGHKS and CDR2 YYEKEE (reference sequence). V lost 3 bases and J 2 bases, leaving 14 bases between the germline ends.

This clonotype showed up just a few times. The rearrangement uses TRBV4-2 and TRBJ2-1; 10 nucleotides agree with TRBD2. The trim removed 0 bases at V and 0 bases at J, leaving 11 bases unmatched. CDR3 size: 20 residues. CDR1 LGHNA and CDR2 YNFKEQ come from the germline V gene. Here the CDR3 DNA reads TGTGCCAGCAGCCAAGATCGGCCCCTAGCGGGAGAGAGCTCCTACAATGAGCAGTTCTTC. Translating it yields CASSQDRPLAGESSYNEQFF.

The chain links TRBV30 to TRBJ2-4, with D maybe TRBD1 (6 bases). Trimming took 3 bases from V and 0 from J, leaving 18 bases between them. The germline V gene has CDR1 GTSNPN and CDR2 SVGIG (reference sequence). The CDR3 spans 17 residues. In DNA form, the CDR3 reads TGTGCCTGGAGATCTGGGGGCTTAAGACTAGCCAAAAACATTCAGTACTTC. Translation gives CAWRSGGLRLAKNIQYF.